This is a list of T cell receptor beta chains from one sample in a study of T-cell reconstitution after alpha-beta-depleted transplantation in children. TCRdb redid the calling of the PCR reads with MiXCR, one entry per CDR3 protein. The sample has about 480,000 distinct CDR3 sequences, around 12% seen once; the top ten hold around 6%. The sample here was PBMCs from the stem cell graft donor, taken from the stem cell graft. The source is a human donor who donated a stem cell graft to a child with combined immunodeficiency. Both conserved end residues are part of each CDR3. A D gene is named only where the DNA matches it firmly.

J gene: TRBJ2-3; D gene: TRBD1; V gene: TRBV29-1; CDR3 protein: CSVVGTGASTDTQYF
J gene: TRBJ1-6; D gene: -; V gene: TRBV4-2; CDR3 protein: CASSQDRKGSGSPLHF
J gene: TRBJ2-1; D gene: -; V gene: TRBV29-1; CDR3 protein: CSVGGSGNEQFF
J gene: TRBJ1-2; D gene: -; V gene: TRBV6-1; CDR3 protein: CASSRGGPNYGYTF
J gene: TRBJ2-5; D gene: -; V gene: TRBV6-5; CDR3 protein: CASSYSGGIQETQYF
J gene: TRBJ2-1; D gene: -; V gene: TRBV7-2; CDR3 protein: CASSGEWGFSYNEQFF
J gene: TRBJ2-3; D gene: -; V gene: TRBV10-3; CDR3 protein: CAIRVGDTQYF
J gene: TRBJ2-1; D gene: -; V gene: TRBV24-1; CDR3 protein: CATSVALGNEQFF
J gene: TRBJ2-5; D gene: -; V gene: TRBV6-2/TRBV6-3; CDR3 protein: CASSFLTRAGETQYF
J gene: TRBJ2-7; D gene: TRBD2; V gene: TRBV30; CDR3 protein: CAWTPGGGEQYF
J gene: TRBJ2-5; D gene: -; V gene: TRBV2; CDR3 protein: CASSVRGETQYF